This T cell receptor beta chain was profiled in a study of OX40 agonist ivuxolimab in advanced cancers. Study at large: Three patients had partial responses: one hepatocellular carcinoma, two cutaneous melanoma.

Libraries were prepared by immunoSEQ multiplex PCR; TCRdb keeps only in-frame clonotypes and omits some of them. The profile covers some 80,000 clones, with more than 80% appearing a single time and approximately 2.3% taken by the ten largest. Trimming pared 5 bases from V and 1 base from J, leaving 14 bases between. Germline V gene sequence: CDR1 MGHRA, CDR2 YSYEKL. The CDR3 is made up of 15 amino acids. The clonotype was recovered from an adult with an advanced solid tumor such as melanoma, head and neck, liver or kidney cancer. J is TRBJ1-1 and V is TRBV4-1; D ambiguous. Source: CD4+ or CD8+ T cells sorted from blood, taken in a trial of the OX40 agonist ivuxolimab. The CDR3 reads CASSSIINRNTEAFF. The CDR3 DNA follows: TGCGCCAGCAGCTCTATCATAAACAGGAACACTGAAGCTTTCTTT.